The present entry profiles one TCR beta chain with its context. Its antigen is not known. CDR1 is SGDLS and CDR2 is YYNGEE in the germline V gene. The V and J ends lost 4 bases and 3 bases, in that order; junction bases with no gene match: 11. The CDR3 totals 16 residues. TCRdb keeps only in-frame clones here, not all; method: immunoSEQ multiplex PCR. The data contain about 2 million clones, about 95% of them seen just once; the ten biggest clones take up 0.13%. The data originate from a study of shared clonotypes between healthy human individuals. At the level of the study: Donors had three CD4 naive, three CD4 memory, two CD8 naive and one CD8 memory plate apiece.

General observations from the study: For naive CD4 cells, approximately 5% of clonotypes were shared across a handful of donors. Donors were few, which limited the genetic and exposure-history diversity represented.

Sequenced material: naive CD4+ T cells sorted from blood. Subset of the sample: CD45RA+ positively selected. The receptor was derived from a man younger than 30 in good health. The rearrangement uses TRBV9 and TRBJ2-7, with TRBD2 matching 9 bases. CDR3 residues: CASSRPLSGSHYEQYF. The DNA for the CDR3 is TGTGCCAGCAGCCGACCCCTTAGCGGGAGCCACTACGAGCAGTACTTC.